This passage covers 14 T cell receptor beta chains from one sample sequenced in a study of T cell changes during pregnancy in multiple sclerosis. TCRdb's table, derived via immunoSEQ multiplex PCR, lists solely in-frame clones and lacks some. The sample records under 45,000 clones, almost 95% being singletons. Here the sequenced sample was CD4+ T cells from peripheral blood mononuclear cells, taken after pregnancy. The receptors stem from a female donor with multiple sclerosis, enrolled in a pregnancy study.

The chain couples TRBV6-5 to TRBJ1-2, with D tentatively TRBD1 (5 bases). Trimming took off 5 bases at V and 4 bases at J, with 8 bases between the two ends. This CDR3 spans 12 amino acids. Germline assignment: CDR1 MNHEY and CDR2 SVGAGI. The chain's CDR3 is CASSDSPYGYTF. Here the CDR3 DNA reads TGTGCCAGCAGTGACAGCCCCTATGGCTACACCTTC.

The gene calls are TRBV5-6 and TRBJ2-3; 10 nucleotides line up with TRBD1. CDR1 is SGHDT and CDR2 is YYEEEE in the germline V gene. This CDR3 is built from 16 residues. V gave up 2 bases and J gave up 2 bases; unmatched junction bases: 5. DNA of the CDR3: TGTGCCAGCAGCTTATGGGGACAGGGGCTCACAGATACGCAGTATTTT. Translation: CASSLWGQGLTDTQYF.

The chain employs TRBV7-3 and TRBJ2-5; 10 positions agree with TRBD2. V trimming: 3 bases; J trimming: 4 bases; junction bases outside the gene matches: 5. From germline, CDR1 is SGHTA and CDR2 FQGTGA. The CDR3 loop spans 15 amino acids. CDR3 amino acids: CASSLSGGAGETQYF. In nucleotides, the CDR3 is TGTGCCAGCAGCTTGAGCGGGGGGGCGGGAGAGACCCAGTACTTC. Combining the CDR3 with reference TRBV7-3 and TRBJ2-5 gives the whole variable domain GAGVSQTPSNKVTEKGKYVELRCDPISGHTALYWYRQSLGQGPEFLIYFQGTGAADDSGLPNDRFFAVRPEGSVSTLKIQRTERGDSAVYLCASSLSGGAGETQYFGPGTRLLVL.

The rearrangement links TRBV9 to TRBJ2-5; D ambiguous. Trimming removed 0 bases from V and 3 bases from J, with 6 bases in between. Germline V gene sequence: CDR1 SGDLS, CDR2 YYNGEE. The length of the CDR3 is 13 residues. DNA for the CDR3: TGTGCCAGCAGCGTAGGGAGCGAAGAGACCCAGTACTTC. Protein sequence: CASSVGSEETQYF.

The chain combines TRBV18 with TRBJ1-1; tentative D call: TRBD1 (6 bases). Germline loops: CDR1 KGHSH, CDR2 LQKENI. V dropped 4 bases and J dropped 0 bases, with 12 bases sitting between them. The CDR3 sequence is 15 residues long. CDR3 in DNA: TGTGCCAGCTCACTGGCGACAGGCGTGAACACTGAAGCTTTCTTT. Protein: CASSLATGVNTEAFF.

The rearrangement links TRBV9 to TRBJ1-5; D possibly corresponds to TRBD1 (6 bases). CDR1 SGDLS and CDR2 YYNGEE come from the germline V gene. The CDR3 has 15 amino acids. V lost 4 bases to trimming and J lost 5 bases, with 16 bases between them. This CDR3 is CASSPRLGGDQPQHF. In nucleotides, the CDR3 is TGTGCCAGCAGCCCACGTCTAGGGGGGGATCAGCCCCAGCATTTT.

This chain connects TRBV6-4 to TRBJ1-2; D not certain. The germline V gene encodes CDR1 MRHNA and CDR2 SNTAGT. The CDR3 is 15 residues long. V shed 2 bases and J shed 5 bases, with 15 bases lying between them. The CDR3 protein is CASSDMSRHRYGYTF. The CDR3, as DNA: TGTGCCAGCAGTGACATGTCCCGACACCGTTATGGCTACACCTTC.

The rearrangement joins TRBV4-2 to TRBJ1-4; the match to TRBD1 covers 7 bases. The germline CDR1 and CDR2 sequences are LGHNA and YNFKEQ. V lost 0 bases to trimming and J lost 7 bases; unmatched junction nucleotides: 8. The length of the CDR3 is 16 residues. For the CDR3, the DNA is TGTGCCAGCAGCCAAGAGGGTCACAGGGGTTTTGAAAAACTGTTTTTT. This encodes CASSQEGHRGFEKLFF.

This clone was counted a single time. The genes are TRBV13 and TRBJ1-1; the D is unclear. V shed 7 bases and J shed 1 base, with 19 bases lying between them. CDR3 length: 16 residues. Germline loops: CDR1 PRHDT, CDR2 FYEKMQ (reference sequence). The CDR3 DNA reads as TGTGCCAGCATCCCCACCTTCTCCCCAGGGAACACTGAAGCTTTCTTT. Protein sequence: CASIPTFSPGNTEAFF. Full variable domain (remainder filled in from reference TRBV13 and TRBJ1-1): AAGVIQSPRHLIKEKRETATLKCYPIPRHDTVYWYQQGPGQDPQFLISFYEKMQSDKGSIPDRFSAQQFSDYHSELNMSSLELGDSALYFCASIPTFSPGNTEAFFGQGTRLTVV.

The chain has TRBV13 and TRBJ2-3, with D uncertain. Trimming cost V 1 base and J 4 bases, with 6 bases left between them. This CDR3 region has 13 residues. From germline, CDR1 is PRHDT and CDR2 FYEKMQ (reference sequence). CDR3 nucleotide sequence: TGTGCCAGCAGCTTAGCATTTGCAGATACGCAGTATTTT. This encodes CASSLAFADTQYF.

This clone turned up a few times. This sequence joins TRBV7-9 and TRBJ2-1, with no clear D. The CDR3 has 15 residues. Germline V gene lookup returns CDR1 SEHNR and CDR2 FQNEAQ (reference sequence). The germline V and J ends were trimmed by 5 bases and 5 bases, with 16 bases remaining between them. The CDR3 is CASSIDRLADNEQFF. The CDR3 DNA sequence: TGTGCCAGCAGCATCGATAGACTCGCAGACAATGAGCAGTTCTTC.

The rearrangement links TRBV11-2 to TRBJ2-5, with TRBD1 identical over 9 bases. This CDR3 region has 16 residues. Germline loops: CDR1 SGHAT, CDR2 FQNNGV. V was clipped by 0 bases and J by 4 bases; unmatched bases: 6. CDR3 sequence reads: CASSLEGQGQRETQYF. CDR3 DNA: TGTGCCAGCAGCTTAGAGGGACAGGGTCAGCGAGAGACCCAGTACTTC.

The chain is built from TRBV9 and TRBJ1-2; TRBD1 matches 10 bases. CDR1 and CDR2 (germline): SGDLS, YYNGEE. The CDR3 spans 15 residues. V dropped 3 bases and J dropped 8; count of bases not matched to a gene: 10. CDR3 sequence reads: CASSATGTGVRGYTF. Written as DNA, the CDR3 is TGTGCCAGCAGCGCAACCGGGACAGGGGTTCGAGGCTACACCTTC.

This clone was detected once. This chain uses TRBV7-3 with TRBJ2-3, with 11 bases that match TRBD2. CDR1 SGHTA and CDR2 FQGTGA come from the germline V gene. The V and J ends lost 5 bases and 2 bases, in that order; junction bases with no gene match: 3. This CDR3 has 15 amino acids. In DNA, the CDR3 is TGTGCCAGCAGCCCGACTAGCGGGGTCACAGATACGCAGTATTTT. The encoded protein is CASSPTSGVTDTQYF.